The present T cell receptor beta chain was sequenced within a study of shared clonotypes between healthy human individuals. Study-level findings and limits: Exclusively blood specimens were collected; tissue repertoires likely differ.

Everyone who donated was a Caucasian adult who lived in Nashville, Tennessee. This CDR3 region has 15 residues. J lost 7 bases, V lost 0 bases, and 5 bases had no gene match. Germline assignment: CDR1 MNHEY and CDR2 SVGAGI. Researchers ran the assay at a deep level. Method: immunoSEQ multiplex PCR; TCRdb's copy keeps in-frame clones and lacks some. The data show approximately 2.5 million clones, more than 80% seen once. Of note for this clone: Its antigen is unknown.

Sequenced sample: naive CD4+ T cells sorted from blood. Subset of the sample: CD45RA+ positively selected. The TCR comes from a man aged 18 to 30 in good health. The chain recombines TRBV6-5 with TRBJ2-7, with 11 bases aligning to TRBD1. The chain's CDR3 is CASSYSGQGVGEQYF. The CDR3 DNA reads TGTGCCAGCAGTTACTCGGGACAGGGGGTGGGAGAGCAGTACTTC.